This note documents a single T cell receptor (beta chain) sequence. From CD4+ cells came CD45RA+ naive and CD45RA-negative memory subsets. The sample is drawn from a study of shared clonotypes between healthy human individuals. In the authors' methods: ImmunoSEQ supplied junction-only sequences lacking quality scores, so filtering was different. Assay used: immunoSEQ multiplex PCR; TCRdb lists only in-frame clones, some missing. From that table come the V and J calls and clone size; the DNA was used to work out D and trimming. The data hold about 2.4 million clones, with around nine tenths observed a single time. Germline values: CDR1 MNHEY, CDR2 SMNVEV (reference sequence). CDR3 length equals 15 residues. V was trimmed by 2 bases and J by 4 bases, leaving 12 bases between them.

The source of this sequence is a man between 18 and 35 years old in good health. Source material: naive CD4+ T cells sorted from blood. Noted subset: CD45RA+ positively selected. This chain connects TRBV27 to TRBJ2-1; possible D gene TRBD2, 5 bases. The CDR3 reads CASSLAAVTYNEQFF. The CDR3 region has the DNA TGTGCCAGCAGTTTAGCAGCGGTGACATACAATGAGCAGTTCTTC.